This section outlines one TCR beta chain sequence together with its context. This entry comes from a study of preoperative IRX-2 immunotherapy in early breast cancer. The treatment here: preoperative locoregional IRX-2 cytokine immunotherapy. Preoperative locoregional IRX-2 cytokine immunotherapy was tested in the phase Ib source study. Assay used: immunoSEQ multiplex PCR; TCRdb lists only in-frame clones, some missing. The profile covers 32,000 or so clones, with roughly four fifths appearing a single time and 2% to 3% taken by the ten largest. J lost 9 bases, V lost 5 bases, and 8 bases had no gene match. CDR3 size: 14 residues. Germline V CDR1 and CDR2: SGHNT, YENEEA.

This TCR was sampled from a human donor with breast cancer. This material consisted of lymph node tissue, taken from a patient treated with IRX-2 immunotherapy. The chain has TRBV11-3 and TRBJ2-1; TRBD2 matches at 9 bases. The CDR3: CASSEGLAFAEQFF. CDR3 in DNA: TGTGCCAGCAGCGAGGGACTAGCTTTCGCTGAGCAGTTCTTC.